The present TCR beta chain was sequenced within a study of T cell repertoires in cytomegalovirus infection. Study as a whole: CMV epitopes used comprised recently identified HLA-C-restricted ones and well-studied HLA-B-restricted ones.

Germline V gives CDR1 SGHKS, CDR2 YYEKEE (reference sequence). Trimming cost V 4 bases and J 9 bases, with 17 bases left between them. This CDR3 is 14 amino acids long. Concerning this clonotype itself: The antigen is unknown.

TCRdb re-called the reads with MiXCR, one entry per CDR3 protein. Of approximately 990,000 distinct CDR3 sequences listed, less than 40% were seen once; the top ten hold around 15%. The sequenced sample was cultured CD8+ T cells from PBMCs, obtained from culture after CMV antigen stimulation. The genes are TRBV5-5 and TRBJ2-1; possible D gene TRBD2, 6 bases. The sequence was obtained from a human donor in good health (CMV status not recorded). Some clones in this sample may be carry-over from other donors' samples. The CDR3 loop is CASSAGLQQGEQFF. CDR3 nucleotides: TGTGCCAGCAGCGCGGGACTCCAGCAGGGTGAGCAGTTCTTC.